The next 12 T cell receptor beta chains were all read from a single sample in a study of T cell repertoires in cytomegalovirus infection. MiXCR, run by TCRdb on the reads, gives a single entry per CDR3 protein. The sample records 450,000 to 600,000 distinct CDR3 sequences, roughly a third being singletons. The antigens these receptors bind are not known. The starting material was cultured PBMCs, obtained from culture after CMV antigen stimulation. The source of these receptors is a human donor in good health (CMV status not recorded). Some clones in this sample may be carry-over from other donors' samples.

The gene calls are TRBV7-2 and TRBJ1-1, with D perhaps matching TRBD1 (6 bases). The CDR3 length is 15 residues. Germline V CDR1 and CDR2: SGHTA, FQGNSA. V lost 4 bases and J lost 4, with 16 bases in between. CDR3 bases: TGTGCCAGCAGCTCACAGGGATTTTTGGGCACTGAAGCTTTCTTT. Translation gives CASSSQGFLGTEAFF.

The gene calls are TRBV20-1 and TRBJ1-1, with TRBD1 matching over 7 bases. This CDR3 spans 13 amino acids. Germline V gene data show CDR1 as DFQATT and CDR2 as SNEGSKA (reference sequence). V lost 5 bases and J lost 1; bases outside the gene matches: 4. This chain's CDR3 is CSAPRQGNTEAFF. In DNA form, the CDR3 reads TGCAGTGCTCCTCGACAGGGGAACACTGAAGCTTTCTTT.

The chain recombines TRBV9 with TRBJ2-7; TRBD1 matches 7 bases. CDR1 is SGDLS and CDR2 is YYNGEE in the germline V gene. The J segment lost 0 bases and the V segment lost 4 bases, leaving 13 bases of the junction unmatched. The CDR3 is 17 amino acids. CDR3 region: CASSLTQDRKSSYEQYV. The CDR3 DNA follows: TGTGCCAGCAGCCTTACCCAGGACAGGAAAAGCTCCTACGAGCAGTACGTC.

This clonotype was seen at least ten times. The CDR3 DNA reads TGTGCCAGCAGTGCCGACAGCCAAGAGACCCAGTACTTC. It encodes CASSADSQETQYF. This rearrangement joins TRBV12-3 or TRBV12-4 to TRBJ2-5; the D gene is possibly TRBD1 (5 bases). This CDR3 is built from 13 residues. Trimming left V 5 bases short and J 1 base short, with 8 bases between.

This clonotype was picked up a small number of times. The chain has TRBV6-1 and TRBJ2-7; D not resolved. The V end lost 2 bases, the J end lost 2 bases, and 4 bases lay between the germline ends. This CDR3 has 12 residues. CDR1 and CDR2 (germline): MNHNS, SASEGT. The CDR3 loop is CASSEIPYEQYV. In DNA form, the CDR3 reads TGTGCCAGCAGTGAAATACCCTACGAGCAGTACGTC.

The CDR3 DNA reads as TGTGCCAGCAGCCGGGTGGCCACTGAAGCTTTCTTT. It specifies CASSRVATEAFF. The chain couples TRBV11-3 to TRBJ1-1, with D unclear. The V gene's germline CDR1 is SGHNT and CDR2 YENEEA. Trimming removed 5 bases from V and 4 bases from J, with 8 bases in between. The CDR3 loop spans 12 amino acids.

J is TRBJ2-5 and V is TRBV5-4, with 9 bases aligning to TRBD2. Germline CDR1 reads SGHNT; CDR2 reads YYREEE (reference sequence). V gave up 0 bases and J gave up 5 bases; unmatched junction bases: 11. The CDR3 is 17 residues long. CDR3 nucleotide sequence: TGTGCCAGCAGCTTGGTATCTAGCGGGATCCGCCACGAGACCCAGTACTTC. Its translation: CASSLVSSGIRHETQYF.

Written as DNA, the CDR3 is TGCAGTGCCCCCCCCGCTAGCGTGATGGAGACCCAGTACTTC. Amino acid sequence: CSAPPASVMETQYF. The chain combines TRBV20-1 with TRBJ2-5, with D perhaps matching TRBD2 (6 bases). Germline V CDR1 and CDR2: DFQATT, SNEGSKA (reference sequence). V was cut by 6 bases and J by 5 bases, with 19 bases left in between. This CDR3 has 14 amino acids.

This clonotype has a handful of counts. The V call is TRBV11-2, the J call TRBJ2-3; 10 positions agree with TRBD2. The germline V gene encodes CDR1 SGHAT and CDR2 FQNNGV. This CDR3 has 16 amino acids. J lost 1 base, V lost 3 bases, and 4 bases had no gene match. The CDR3 DNA sequence: TGTGCCAGCAGCTTTCGGACTAGCGGCCGCACAGATACGCAGTATTTT. Amino acids: CASSFRTSGRTDTQYF.

The rearrangement joins TRBV11-1 to TRBJ2-3; D remains ambiguous. The germline gives CDR1 SGHAT, CDR2 FQDESV (reference sequence). V was clipped by 1 base and J by 6 bases, with 8 bases between them. The CDR3 sequence is 13 residues long. The CDR3 reads CASSLGQFDTQYF. The CDR3 coding sequence is TGTGCCAGCAGCTTAGGGCAGTTTGATACGCAGTATTTT.

V and J are TRBV19 and TRBJ2-6, with D possibly TRBD2 on 5 matching bases. The CDR3 length is 16 residues. CDR1 is LNHDA, CDR2 SQIVND, per germline (reference sequence). Deletions cut 8 bases from V and 4 bases from J, with 18 bases between. The CDR3 is CASFGHPGSGANVLTF. The DNA of the CDR3 is TGTGCCAGTTTTGGCCACCCGGGATCCGGGGCCAACGTCCTGACTTTC. Together with reference TRBV19 and TRBJ2-6, the CDR3 gives the full variable domain: DGGITQSPKYLFRKEGQNVTLSCEQNLNHDAMYWYRQDPGQGLRLIYYSQIVNDFQKGDIAEGYSVSREKKESFPLTVTSAQKNPTAFYLCASFGHPGSGANVLTFGAGSRLTVL.

V usage is TRBV6-6 and J usage is TRBJ1-2; possible D gene TRBD1, 5 bases. Germline CDR1 and CDR2: MNHNY and SVGAGI (reference sequence). CDR3 length equals 14 residues. V gave up 6 bases and J gave up 6 bases, with 17 bases separating them. DNA of the CDR3: TGTGCCAGCAGCCCGCCCGTGTGGGGGGATGGCTACACCTTC. As protein: CASSPPVWGDGYTF.